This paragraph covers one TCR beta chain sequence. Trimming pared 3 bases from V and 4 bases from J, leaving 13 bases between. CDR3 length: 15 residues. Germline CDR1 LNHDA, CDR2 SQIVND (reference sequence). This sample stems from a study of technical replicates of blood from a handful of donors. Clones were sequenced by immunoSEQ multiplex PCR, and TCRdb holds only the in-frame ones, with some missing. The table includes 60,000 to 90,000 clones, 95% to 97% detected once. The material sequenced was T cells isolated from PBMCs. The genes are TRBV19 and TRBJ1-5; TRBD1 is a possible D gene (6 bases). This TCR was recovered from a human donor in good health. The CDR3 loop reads CASSISSRGNQPQHF. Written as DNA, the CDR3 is TGTGCCAGTAGTATCAGTAGCAGGGGAAATCAGCCCCAGCATTTT. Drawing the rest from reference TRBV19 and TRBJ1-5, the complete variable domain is DGGITQSPKYLFRKEGQNVTLSCEQNLNHDAMYWYRQDPGQGLRLIYYSQIVNDFQKGDIAEGYSVSREKKESFPLTVTSAQKNPTAFYLCASSISSRGNQPQHFGDGTRLSIL.